Reported below is one T cell receptor (beta chain). Per the authors' pipeline: Amplified reference gene primers provided the basis for estimating nucleated cell counts. Using immunoSEQ multiplex PCR, the repertoire was profiled, and TCRdb retains in-frame clones only, with some absent. That table is the source of V, J and clone size, and D and trimming were worked out from the DNA. The table records 110,000 to 150,000 clones, about 84% of them present only once. The V end was cut by 0 bases, the J end by 0 bases, with 9 bases between. Per the germline V gene, CDR1 is SGDLS and CDR2 is YYNGEE. This CDR3 contains 15 residues. This entry belongs to a study of blood T cell repertoires in COVID-19.

Sample: peripheral blood. The chain employs TRBV9 and TRBJ1-2; maybe TRBD1 (5 bases). This clonotype was sampled from a woman aged 45 to 65 with acute or convalescent COVID-19. The DNA for the CDR3 is TGTGCCAGCAGCGTAGGCGACAGAGCTAACTATGGCTACACCTTC. This translates into CASSVGDRANYGYTF.